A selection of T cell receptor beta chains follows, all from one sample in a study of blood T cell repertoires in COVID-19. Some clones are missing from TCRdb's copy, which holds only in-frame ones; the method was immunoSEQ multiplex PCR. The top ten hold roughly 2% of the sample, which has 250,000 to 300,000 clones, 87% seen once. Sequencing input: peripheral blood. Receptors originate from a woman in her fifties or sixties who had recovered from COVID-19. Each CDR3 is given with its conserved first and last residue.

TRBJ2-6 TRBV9 CASSLLTGSGANVLTF
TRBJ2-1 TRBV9 CASSVGLINEQFF
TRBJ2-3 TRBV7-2 CASRPFAGGLLGDTQYF
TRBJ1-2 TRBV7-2 CASSLGTGVGYTF
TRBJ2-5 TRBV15 CATSRGGYLETQYF
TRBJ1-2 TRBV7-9 CASSSGTGTRGYTF
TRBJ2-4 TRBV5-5 CASSTPGQGARVQYF
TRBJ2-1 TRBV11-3 CASSLGFGRDWTSGYNEQFF
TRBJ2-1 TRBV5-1 CASSPVDRPHFF
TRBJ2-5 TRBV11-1 CASSPLTTYQETQYF
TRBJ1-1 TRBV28 CASSLRERGTEAFF
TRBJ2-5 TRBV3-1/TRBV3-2 CASSQDLDRETQYF
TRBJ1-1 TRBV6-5 CASRTGTTEAFF
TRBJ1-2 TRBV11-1 CASSRTGYGYTF
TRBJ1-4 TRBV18 CASSQETGTNEKLFF